A single sample gave rise to the 2 T cell receptor beta chains below, sequenced in a study of blood T cell repertoires in COVID-19. Only in-frame clones appear in the TCRdb table, and some are missing; sequencing was by immunoSEQ multiplex PCR. The sample comprises some 140,000 clones, about 90% of which are singletons, and 0.55% rests with the top ten. The specimen sequenced was peripheral blood. These TCRs come from a man aged 45-65 years with acute or convalescent COVID-19.

V gene TRBV14 combines with J gene TRBJ2-5, with TRBD2 identical over 10 bases. This CDR3 comprises 15 residues. Germline lookup yields CDR1 SGHDN and CDR2 FVKESK. V dropped 3 bases and J dropped 5; count of bases not matched to a gene: 6. The CDR3 nucleotides are TGTGCCAGCAGCCATAGGAGCGGGAGGGATGAGACCCAGTACTTC. Protein sequence: CASSHRSGRDETQYF.

The V gene is TRBV5-8, the J gene TRBJ1-5; 7 bases fit TRBD1. The ends lost 4 bases at V and 3 bases at J; junction bases unmatched: 7. The germline CDR1 and CDR2 sequences are SGHTS and YDEGEE. This CDR3 has 15 residues. CDR3 residues: CASSTEGADNQPQHF. The DNA for the CDR3 is TGTGCCAGCAGCACCGAGGGGGCAGACAATCAGCCCCAGCATTTT.